The 10 T cell receptor beta chains below were found in one sample sequenced in a study of cytomegalovirus exposure and HLA in healthy donors. Primers included in the PCR were 60 Vbeta and 13 Jbeta primers. Only in-frame clones appear in the TCRdb table, and some are missing; sequencing was by immunoSEQ multiplex PCR. The sample holds 120,000 or so clones, about 72% seen once. Input material: PBMCs. These receptors all come from a man between 45 and 60 years old in good health and CMV-seropositive.

The rearrangement links TRBV5-1 to TRBJ2-1, with D tentatively TRBD2 (5 bases). Trimming cost V 1 base and J 9 bases, with 20 bases left between them. The CDR3 contains 16 residues. The germline V gene encodes CDR1 SGHRS and CDR2 YFSETQ. CDR3 region: CASSLSPPGFAGEQFF. CDR3 DNA: TGCGCCAGCAGCTTGTCCCCTCCGGGTTTCGCGGGTGAGCAGTTCTTC.

This chain joins TRBV4-1 and TRBJ2-5; 8 positions agree with TRBD1. The CDR3 is 16 amino acids. The J segment lost 0 bases and the V segment lost 1 base, leaving 4 bases of the junction unmatched. Germline V gives CDR1 MGHRA, CDR2 YSYEKL. CDR3 region: CASSQGQGPNQETQYF. The CDR3 bases are TGCGCCAGCAGCCAAGGACAGGGGCCCAACCAAGAGACCCAGTACTTC.

This clone has a handful of counts. The chain combines TRBV18 with TRBJ2-1; 14 bases map to TRBD2. V shed 3 bases, J shed 8 bases, and the junction held 3 bases outside the gene matches. The V gene's germline CDR1 is KGHSH and CDR2 LQKENI. The CDR3 spans 15 residues. The CDR3 DNA follows: TGTGCCAGCTCACCCGGACTAGCGGGAGGACATGAGCAGTTCTTC. The encoded protein is CASSPGLAGGHEQFF.

The rearrangement links TRBV4-1 to TRBJ1-2, with D perhaps matching TRBD1 (5 bases). The germline gives CDR1 MGHRA, CDR2 YSYEKL. The V end lost 1 base, the J end lost 2 bases, and 8 bases lay between the germline ends. This CDR3 is 14 amino acids long. The CDR3: CASSQGGANYGYTF. The CDR3 coding sequence is TGCGCCAGCAGCCAAGGTGGGGCCAACTATGGCTACACCTTC.

The V call is TRBV5-1, the J call TRBJ2-5, with 13 bases identical to TRBD2. This CDR3 has 16 amino acids. V gave up 4 bases and J gave up 3 bases; unmatched junction bases: 6. CDR1 SGHRS and CDR2 YFSETQ come from the germline V gene. CDR3 amino acids: CASSQGTSGTKETQYF. CDR3 in DNA: TGCGCCAGCAGCCAGGGGACTAGCGGGACTAAAGAGACCCAGTACTTC.

The chain combines TRBV7-2 with TRBJ2-1, with 13 bases fitting TRBD2. Trimming took 4 bases from V and 8 from J; bases not matched to a gene: 8. Germline CDR1 SGHTA, CDR2 FQGNSA. The CDR3 loop spans 16 amino acids. The DNA of the CDR3 is TGTGCCAGCAGCTCCGGGACTAGCGGGACGATGGATGAGCAGTTCTTC. Translation: CASSSGTSGTMDEQFF.

This clone came up a few times. J is TRBJ2-3 and V is TRBV2; 7 nucleotides match TRBD2. J gave up 2 bases and V 2 bases, and 7 bases lay outside the gene matches. This CDR3 spans 16 amino acids. Germline assignment: CDR1 SNHLY and CDR2 FYNNEI. Here the CDR3 reads CASSEFWGGNTDTQYF. The CDR3 DNA follows: TGTGCCAGCAGTGAATTTTGGGGGGGAAACACAGATACGCAGTATTTT.

V gene TRBV7-9 combines with J gene TRBJ1-2, with a weak D call TRBD1 (6 bases). The CDR3 totals 13 residues. V was shortened by 1 base and J by 5 bases, with 8 bases between the two germline ends. CDR1 is SEHNR, CDR2 FQNEAQ, per germline (reference sequence). The CDR3 reads CASSLGQEYGYTF. For the CDR3, the DNA is TGTGCCAGCAGCTTAGGACAGGAATATGGCTACACCTTC.

This clone was detected only a few times. The rearrangement uses TRBV5-5 and TRBJ2-5, with D hard to call. Germline V lookup: CDR1 SGHKS, CDR2 YYEKEE (reference sequence). V dropped 0 bases and J dropped 2 bases, with 8 bases sitting between them. This CDR3 has 14 residues. The chain's CDR3 is CASSLVRLQETQYF. CDR3 DNA sequence: TGTGCCAGCAGCTTGGTACGACTTCAAGAGACCCAGTACTTC.

The V call is TRBV19, the J call TRBJ2-3, with D maybe TRBD2 (5 bases). The germline V gene encodes CDR1 LNHDA and CDR2 SQIVND (reference sequence). Deletions cut 3 bases from V and 6 bases from J, with 10 bases between. The CDR3 has 13 amino acids. The CDR3 DNA is TGTGCCAGTAGTATGCGAAGGAGGGATACGCAGTATTTT. Protein: CASSMRRRDTQYF.